Included here is one T cell receptor (beta chain) sequence, with context. Its antigen is undetermined. This sample is part of a study of T-cell memory formation after mild COVID-19. 5'RACE with constant-segment primers built TCRalpha and TCRbeta cDNA libraries with UMIs. TCRdb re-derived calls from the 5' RACE reads in MiXCR, one entry per CDR3 protein. The table lists roughly 130,000 distinct CDR3 sequences, approximately 6.2% of them singletons. Study-wide findings and caveats: Specificity for SARS-CoV-2 was not confirmed among the second-wave clones peaking on day 37. A balance of CD4 and CD8 characterized clones contracting day 15 to 85, whereas later expanders leaned CD4+.

The CDR3 consists of 14 residues. CDR1 MNHNY and CDR2 SVGAGI come from the germline V gene (reference sequence). Trimming shortened V by 5 bases and J by 2 bases, and 13 bases separated the two germline ends. This TCR was sampled from an adult woman who had mild COVID-19 (a few samples of this study predate the infection). Cell type and time point are not known. The chain carries TRBV6-6 and TRBJ2-7; TRBD1 might be the D (5 bases). What was sequenced was PBMCs or a T cell subset sorted from them (not recorded which). This CDR3 is CASSISQDPYEQYF. CDR3 bases: TGTGCCAGCAGTATTTCACAGGACCCCTACGAGCAGTACTTC.